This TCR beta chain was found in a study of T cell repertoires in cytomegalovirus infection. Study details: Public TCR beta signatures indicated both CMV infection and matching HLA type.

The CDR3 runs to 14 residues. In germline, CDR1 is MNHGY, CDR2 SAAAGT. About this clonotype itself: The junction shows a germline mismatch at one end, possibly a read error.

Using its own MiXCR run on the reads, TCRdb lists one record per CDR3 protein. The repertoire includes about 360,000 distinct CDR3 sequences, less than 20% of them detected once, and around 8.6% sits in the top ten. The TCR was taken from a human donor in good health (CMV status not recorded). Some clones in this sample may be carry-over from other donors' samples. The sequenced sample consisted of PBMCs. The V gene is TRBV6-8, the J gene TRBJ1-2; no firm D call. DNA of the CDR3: TGTGCCAGCAGTCACTCTAGGGTTTTGGGAGGCTACACCTTC. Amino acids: CASSHSRVLGGYTF.